This T cell receptor beta chain was identified during a study of T cell responses to AZD1222 COVID-19 vaccine. Sequencing was performed with immunoSEQ multiplex PCR; in TCRdb, only in-frame clones are kept and a portion is missing. The table shows 90,000 to 95,000 clones, with roughly 88% occurring only once. The study pooled second doses at about 4 or about 12 weeks. The trim removed 6 bases at V and 0 bases at J, leaving 3 bases unmatched. Germline V lookup: CDR1 SEHNR, CDR2 FQNEAQ (reference sequence). The CDR3 loop spans 14 amino acids. The receptor was isolated from an adult who received the AZD1222 COVID-19 vaccine. This specimen was peripheral blood, taken 28 days after the second AZD1222 dose. This chain links TRBV7-9 with TRBJ2-3; 7 positions agree with TRBD1. The CDR3, as DNA: TGTGCCAGCAGTCGGGACAGAAGCACAGATACGCAGTATTTT. It encodes CASSRDRSTDTQYF. Filled out from reference TRBV7-9 and TRBJ2-3, the complete variable domain reads DTGVSQNPRHKITKRGQNVTFRCDPISEHNRLYWYRQTLGQGPEFLTYFQNEAQLEKSRLLSDRFSAERPKGSFSTLEIQRTEQGDSAMYLCASSRDRSTDTQYFGPGTRLTVL.